This is a list of T cell receptor beta chains from one sample in a study of identical twins. TCRdb reprocessed the 5' RACE reads via MiXCR and lists one record per CDR3 protein. In the table there are some 630,000 distinct CDR3 sequences, under 8.5% of which are singletons. In addition, the sample was reused for a study of yellow fever vaccine responses in identical twins.

Sequenced sample: PBMCs. All receptors derive from a young woman in good health. The CDR3 runs from the conserved cysteine through the conserved F or W. D genes are given only for firm matches. The size entry is marked missing in some rows and otherwise reads once, few, many or a size class.

D	V	J	size	CDR3	DNA
TRBD2	TRBV10-3	TRBJ2-1	few	CAISVFDGRNGNEQFF	TGTGCCATCAGTGTGTTCGACGGGAGGAACGGCAATGAGCAGTTCTTC
NA	TRBV7-8	TRBJ1-4	NA	CATARDTLNEKLFF	TGTGCCACCGCCCGGGACACTCTCAATGAAAAACTGTTTTTT
TRBD2	TRBV5-1	TRBJ2-3	many	CASSLVGLWSGRETDTQYF	TGCGCCAGCAGCTTGGTTGGCCTGTGGAGCGGGAGGGAAACAGATACGCAGTATTTT
NA	TRBV11-2	TRBJ2-7	once	CASSLGPDTPYEQYF	TGTGCCAGCAGCTTAGGTCCGGACACCCCCTACGAGCAGTACTTC
TRBD1	TRBV12-3/TRBV12-4	TRBJ2-2	few	CASKPGTGNTGELFF	TGTGCCAGCAAACCCGGGACAGGGAACACCGGGGAGCTGTTTTTT
NA	TRBV4-1	TRBJ1-5	few	CASSQEGGTNQPQHF	TGCGCCAGCAGCCAAGAGGGGGGGACCAATCAGCCCCAGCATTTT
NA	TRBV12-3/TRBV12-4	TRBJ1-2	NA	CASSSGRKSTF	TGTGCCAGCAGTTCCGGACGCAAAAGTACCTTC
TRBD1	TRBV27	TRBJ2-5	NA	CASSPRVGQDQETQYF	TGTGCCAGCAGCCCCCGAGTCGGACAGGACCAAGAGACCCAGTACTTC
TRBD1	TRBV4-1	TRBJ1-1	few	CASSQGWTGVFSEAFF	TGCGCCAGCAGCCAAGGGTGGACAGGGGTATTCTCTGAAGCTTTCTTT
NA	TRBV25-1	TRBJ2-5	NA	CASSELETQYF	TGTGCCAGCAGTGAACTTGAGACCCAGTACTTC
NA	TRBV6-2/TRBV6-3	TRBJ2-1	NA	CASSYAAAPSPEQFF	TGTGCCAGCAGTTACGCAGCGGCCCCCTCCCCTGAGCAGTTCTTC
NA	TRBV12-3/TRBV12-4	TRBJ1-3	many	CASEYREKGNTIYF	TGTGCCAGCGAGTACAGGGAAAAAGGAAACACCATATATTTT
TRBD1	TRBV19	TRBJ1-1	few	CASSIGDRVNTEAVF	TGTGCCAGTAGTATAGGGGACAGGGTCAACACTGAAGCTGTCTTT
TRBD2	TRBV29-1	TRBJ2-2	many	CSVVAGGKDTGELFF	TGCAGCGTTGTTGCGGGAGGGAAAGACACCGGGGAGCTGTTTTTT
NA	TRBV18	TRBJ1-1	many	CASSPPIRLMNTEAFF	TGTGCCAGCTCACCGCCGATTCGACTGATGAACACTGAAGCTTTCTTT
NA	TRBV10-3	TRBJ2-7	few	CAIRKDRTYEQYF	TGTGCCATCAGAAAAGACAGGACCTACGAGCAGTACTTC
TRBD1	TRBV5-1	TRBJ2-2	few	CASSSDQGANTGELFF	TGCGCCAGCAGCTCGGATCAGGGGGCGAACACCGGGGAGCTGTTTTTT
TRBD2	TRBV9	TRBJ2-3	many	CASSGPGLAHTDTQYF	TGTGCCAGCAGCGGCCCGGGACTAGCTCACACAGATACGCAGTATTTT
NA	TRBV7-2	TRBJ2-3	many	CASSFGWRGTDTQYF	TGTGCCAGCAGCTTCGGTTGGAGAGGCACAGATACGCAGTATTTT
NA	TRBV12-3/TRBV12-4	TRBJ1-1	many	CASSQRLSGTEAFF	TGTGCCAGCAGTCAGCGGCTCTCCGGCACTGAAGCTTTCTTT
NA	TRBV24-1	TRBJ2-2	NA	CATSRTRGQNTGELFF	TGTGCCACCAGCCGCACTCGGGGACAGAACACCGGGGAGCTGTTTTTT
TRBD1	TRBV10-3	TRBJ1-4	few	CAISESDRDEKLFF	TGTGCCATCAGTGAATCTGACAGGGATGAAAAACTGTTTTTT
NA	TRBV14	TRBJ1-1	many	CASSQDMVRGAEAFF	TGTGCCAGCAGCCAAGATATGGTGAGGGGTGCTGAAGCTTTCTTT
NA	TRBV5-1	TRBJ1-1	NA	CASSSGHLNEAFF	TGCGCCAGCAGCTCCGGACACCTAAATGAAGCTTTCTTT
TRBD2	TRBV6-1	TRBJ2-1	few	CASSPGRVSYNEQFF	TGTGCCAGCAGCCCCGGGAGGGTTTCGTACAATGAGCAGTTCTTC
NA	TRBV7-9	TRBJ2-1	many	CASSPLLSSDNEQFF	TGTGCCAGCAGCCCCTTACTTAGCAGCGACAATGAGCAGTTCTTC
TRBD1	TRBV5-1	TRBJ1-1	many	CASSLEPGTGAEAFF	TGCGCCAGCAGCTTGGAGCCCGGGACAGGGGCTGAAGCTTTCTTT
TRBD2	TRBV28	TRBJ2-7	many	CASLGLAGGAYEQYF	TGTGCCAGTCTGGGACTAGCGGGAGGGGCCTACGAGCAGTACTTC
TRBD2	TRBV14	TRBJ2-7	NA	CASSQALGSGGYEQYF	TGTGCCAGCAGCCAAGCGCTCGGGAGCGGGGGTTACGAGCAGTACTTC
NA	TRBV27	TRBJ2-7	NA	CASSFGSGEQYF	TGTGCCAGCAGTTTTGGGTCCGGCGAGCAGTACTTC
TRBD1	TRBV24-1	TRBJ2-2	few	CATSDTQGAVGELFF	TGTGCCACCAGTGATACCCAGGGGGCTGTCGGGGAGCTGTTTTTT
NA	TRBV20-1	TRBJ1-2	many	CSAPGGGKGGYTF	TGCAGTGCTCCGGGAGGGGGGAAAGGTGGCTACACCTTC
NA	TRBV24-1	TRBJ2-2	few	CATSDLQGNTGELFF	TGTGCCACCAGTGATTTGCAAGGGAACACCGGGGAGCTGTTTTTT
NA	TRBV29-1	TRBJ1-1	NA	CSVGGRWGPNTEAFF	TGCAGCGTTGGGGGTCGGTGGGGCCCTAACACTGAAGCTTTCTTT
NA	TRBV10-3	TRBJ1-5	many	CAISEKREGGNQPQHF	TGTGCCATCAGTGAGAAAAGGGAAGGGGGCAATCAGCCCCAGCATTTT
NA	TRBV7-8	TRBJ1-6	many	CASSLANNSPLHF	TGTGCCAGCAGCTTGGCGAATAATTCACCCCTCCACTTT
TRBD1	TRBV29-1	TRBJ2-2	many	CSARQGAFGTGELFF	TGCAGCGCCCGACAGGGGGCCTTTGGCACCGGGGAGCTGTTTTTT
TRBD1	TRBV7-9	TRBJ2-2	few	CASSRGTGVGFGELFF	TGTGCCAGCAGCCGAGGGACAGGGGTTGGATTCGGGGAGCTGTTTTTT
TRBD1	TRBV7-2	TRBJ2-1	many	CASSLATGTGSYNEQFF	TGTGCCAGCAGCTTAGCGACCGGGACAGGGTCATACAATGAGCAGTTCTTC
NA	TRBV4-1	TRBJ1-5	many	CASSQSWGNQPQHF	TGCGCCAGCAGCCAGTCATGGGGCAATCAGCCCCAGCATTTT
TRBD1	TRBV15	TRBJ2-5	many	CATSVTGTGLQETQYF	TGTGCCACCAGCGTAACCGGGACAGGGTTACAAGAGACCCAGTACTTC
NA	TRBV6-2/TRBV6-3	TRBJ2-5	few	CASSLTIPAQETQYF	TGTGCCAGCAGTTTGACTATCCCCGCTCAAGAGACCCAGTACTTC
TRBD1	TRBV3-1	TRBJ2-5	few	CASSELRQGGETQYF	TGTGCCAGCAGCGAACTCAGACAGGGGGGAGAGACCCAGTACTTC
NA	TRBV13	TRBJ2-7	few	CASSSRGRSYEQYF	TGTGCCAGCAGCTCGAGGGGTAGGTCTTACGAGCAGTACTTC
NA	TRBV29-1	TRBJ2-7	NA	CSVELYAEQYF	TGCAGCGTTGAATTGTATGCCGAGCAGTACTTC
NA	TRBV20-1	TRBJ2-5	NA	CSASYLETQYF	TGCAGTGCTAGCTACTTGGAGACCCAGTACTTC
NA	TRBV7-9	TRBJ1-1	many	CASGRGDMNTEAFF	TGTGCCAGCGGCAGGGGAGATATGAACACTGAAGCTTTCTTT
NA	TRBV9	TRBJ2-6	NA	CASSINRAGANVLTF	TGTGCCAGCAGCATCAACAGGGCTGGGGCCAACGTCCTGACTTTC
TRBD2	TRBV27	TRBJ2-1	many	CASSLTSGIYNEQFF	TGTGCCAGCAGTCTGACTAGCGGGATTTACAATGAGCAGTTCTTC
NA	TRBV2	TRBJ2-3	NA	CAICFSRTRTSLTDTQYF	TGTGCCATCTGTTTTAGCCGGACAAGGACTTCTCTCACAGATACGCAGTATTTT